This T cell receptor (beta chain) is from a study of cytomegalovirus exposure and HLA in healthy donors. Whole-study results and caveats: Earlier findings revealed that most TCR beta V segments proved productive either about 87% or about 30% of the time. The Asian-associated ancestry cluster reportedly had fewer N-insertions than the approximately 610-donor mean in a later analysis.

The junction had 4 bases not matched to a gene; V was cut back by 4 bases and J by 0 bases. The CDR3 extends over 15 amino acids. The V gene's germline CDR1 is SGHNT and CDR2 YYREEE (reference sequence). Worth noting for this clone: What it recognizes is unknown.

The PCR ran on 60 Vbeta and 13 Jbeta primers. Here immunoSEQ multiplex PCR was the method, and the copy in TCRdb shows in-frame clones only, minus some. This sample carries 100,000 to 150,000 clones, approximately 70% of them seen once, and the ten largest clones take approximately 4.3%. This rearrangement joins TRBV5-4 to TRBJ2-5; 9 positions match TRBD1. The clonotype originates from a man in his 60s in good health and CMV-seropositive. Sequencing was carried out using PBMCs. CDR3 bases: TGTGCCAGCAGCCGGGACAGGGCACACCAAGAGACCCAGTACTTC. Its protein is CASSRDRAHQETQYF.